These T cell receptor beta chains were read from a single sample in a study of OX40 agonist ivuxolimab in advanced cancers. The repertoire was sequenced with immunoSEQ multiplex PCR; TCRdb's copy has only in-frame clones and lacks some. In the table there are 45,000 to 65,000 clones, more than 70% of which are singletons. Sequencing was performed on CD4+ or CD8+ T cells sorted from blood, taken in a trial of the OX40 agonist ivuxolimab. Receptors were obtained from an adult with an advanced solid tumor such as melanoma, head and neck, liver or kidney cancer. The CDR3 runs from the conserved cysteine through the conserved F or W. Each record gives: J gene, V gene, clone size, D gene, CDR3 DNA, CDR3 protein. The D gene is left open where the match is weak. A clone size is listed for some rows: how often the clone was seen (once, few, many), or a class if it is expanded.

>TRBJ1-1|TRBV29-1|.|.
TGCAGCGTCAATATAATGAACACTGAAGCTTTCTTT
CSVNIMNTEAFF
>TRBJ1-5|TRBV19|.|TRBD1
TGTGCCAGCAACGCTAGGAGGCAGGGGGGACTTCAGCCCCAGCATTTT
CASNARRQGGLQPQHF
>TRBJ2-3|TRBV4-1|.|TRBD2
TGCGCCAGCAGCCATCGACTAGCGGGGTACACAGATACGCAGTATTTT
CASSHRLAGYTDTQYF
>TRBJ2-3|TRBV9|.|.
TGTGCCAGCGACGGCGGGCTGAGCACAGATACGCAGTATTTT
CASDGGLSTDTQYF
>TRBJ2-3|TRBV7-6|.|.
TGTGCCAGCAGCTTAACGGGGGAAGATACGCAGTATTTT
CASSLTGEDTQYF
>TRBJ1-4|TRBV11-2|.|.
TGTGCCAGCAGCGGGCCCACAGGATTCGCAACTAATGAAAAACTGTTTTTT
CASSGPTGFATNEKLFF
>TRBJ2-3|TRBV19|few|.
TGTGCCAGTAGCCTGCAGCAGGGCTTAAGTACAGATACGCAGTATTTT
CASSLQQGLSTDTQYF
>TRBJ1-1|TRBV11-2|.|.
TGTGCCAGCAGCTTTAATCCGAGGAACACTGAAGCTTTCTTT
CASSFNPRNTEAFF
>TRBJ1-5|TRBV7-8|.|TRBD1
TGTGCCAGCAGTTCAGGGGGGGGCCAGCCCCAGCATTTT
CASSSGGGQPQHF
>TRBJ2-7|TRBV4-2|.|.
TGTGCCAGCAGCAAAGACCCCACGTGGAGCTCCTACGAGCAGTACTTC
CASSKDPTWSSYEQYF
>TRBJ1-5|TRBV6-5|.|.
TGTGCCAGCAGGAGGGGGAATCAGCCCCAGCATTTT
CASRRGNQPQHF
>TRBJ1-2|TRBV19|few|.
TGTGCCAGTAGTCCCAGCGGGACCTTAAGGAGTAACTATGGCTACACCTTC
CASSPSGTLRSNYGYTF
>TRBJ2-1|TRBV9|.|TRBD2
TGTGCCAGCAGCGTAGGGGCTAGCGGGGGTTACAATGAGCAGTTCTTC
CASSVGASGGYNEQFF
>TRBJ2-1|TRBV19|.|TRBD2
TGTGCCAGTTATAGCGGGCGTACAAGCTCCTACAATGAGCAGTTCTTC
CASYSGRTSSYNEQFF
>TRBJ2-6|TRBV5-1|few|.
TGCGCCAGCAGCAGGGGCTCTGGGGCCAACGTCCTGACTTTC
CASSRGSGANVLTF
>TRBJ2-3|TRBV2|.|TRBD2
TGTGCCAGCAGTGGGACTAGCGGACCCACAGATACGCAGTATTTT
CASSGTSGPTDTQYF
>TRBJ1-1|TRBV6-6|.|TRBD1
TGTGCCAGCATTAGACAGGGGAGTCACACTGAAGCTTTCTTT
CASIRQGSHTEAFF
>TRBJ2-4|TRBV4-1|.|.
TGCGCCAGCAGCCTTGAAGATCCGGTTCCTCGAAACATTCAGTACTTC
CASSLEDPVPRNIQYF
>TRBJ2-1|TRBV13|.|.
TGTGCCAGCAGCTTAAAGACTCCCCCCTCCTACAATGAGCAGTTCTTC
CASSLKTPPSYNEQFF
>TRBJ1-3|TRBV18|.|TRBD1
TGTGCCAGCTCACCATATGACAGGGGTATTGGAAACACCATATATTTT
CASSPYDRGIGNTIYF
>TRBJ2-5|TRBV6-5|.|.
TGTGCCAGCAGTTACTCCCGCGGGCAAGAGACCCAGTACTTC
CASSYSRGQETQYF
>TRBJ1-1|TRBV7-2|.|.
TGTGCCAGCAGTTACAGGAGGGCCACTGAAGCTTTCTTT
CASSYRRATEAFF